The 32 T cell receptor beta chains below all came from one sample that was sequenced in a study of shared clonotypes between healthy human individuals. TCRdb's table, derived via immunoSEQ multiplex PCR, lists solely in-frame clones and lacks some. In the table there are approximately 330,000 clones, 73% of which are singletons. What was sequenced was memory CD4+ T cells sorted from blood. The subset is: CD45RA-negative fraction. The receptors come from a man in his thirties or forties in good health.

This clone occurred many times. The chain has TRBV5-8 and TRBJ2-1; 8 bases are shared with TRBD2. Unmatched junction bases numbered 6, after V lost 3 bases and J lost 7 bases. Germline V gene data show CDR1 as SGHTS and CDR2 as YDEGEE. The CDR3 is 14 amino acids. The CDR3 here is CASSWGLVVNEQFF. The CDR3 bases are TGTGCCAGCAGCTGGGGACTAGTGGTGAATGAGCAGTTCTTC.

This clone was detected a few times. The chain recombines TRBV7-8 with TRBJ2-5; D is perhaps TRBD1 (6 bases). The CDR3 runs to 15 residues. V lost 5 bases and J 4 bases, leaving 17 bases between the germline ends. CDR1 and CDR2 from the germline V gene are SGHVS and FQNEAQ. The CDR3 DNA reads as TGTGCCAGCAGCCCCCTCCAGGGGTCGGGAGAGACCCAGTACTTC. Translated, it gives CASSPLQGSGETQYF.

The CDR3 protein is CSVSGTSGSGEQYF. CDR3 in DNA: TGCAGCGTTTCCGGGACTAGCGGGAGTGGCGAGCAGTACTTC. This chain joins TRBV29-1 and TRBJ2-7; 14 positions match TRBD2. V lost 5 bases to trimming and J lost 6 bases; unmatched junction nucleotides: 6. The CDR3 loop spans 14 amino acids. Germline loops: CDR1 SQVTM, CDR2 ANQGSEA.

The gene calls are TRBV6-1 and TRBJ2-7; D not resolved. This CDR3 comprises 12 residues. Germline V CDR1 and CDR2: MNHNS, SASEGT. V was trimmed by 4 bases and J by 2 bases, leaving 6 bases between them. This chain's CDR3 is CASSGGAYEQYF. CDR3 sequence (DNA): TGTGCCAGCAGTGGTGGGGCCTACGAGCAGTACTTC.

The rearrangement joins TRBV19 to TRBJ2-1; D is perhaps TRBD1 (7 bases). The CDR3 consists of 16 residues. CDR1 is LNHDA, CDR2 SQIVND, per germline (reference sequence). V dropped 3 bases and J dropped 10 bases, with 22 bases sitting between them. The CDR3 DNA is TGTGCCAGTAGTATCGCGGGGACAGCCGGACTGGGCGAGCAGTTCTTC. This sequence encodes CASSIAGTAGLGEQFF. Combining the CDR3 with reference TRBV19 and TRBJ2-1 gives the whole variable domain DGGITQSPKYLFRKEGQNVTLSCEQNLNHDAMYWYRQDPGQGLRLIYYSQIVNDFQKGDIAEGYSVSREKKESFPLTVTSAQKNPTAFYLCASSIAGTAGLGEQFFGPGTRLTVL.

A note on this clone: Additional DNA sequences in this sample encode the identical CDR3. This chain connects TRBV6-1 to TRBJ2-7; D gene unclear. This CDR3 has 12 amino acids. The V end lost 6 bases, the J end lost 1 base, and 7 bases lay between the germline ends. The germline V gene has CDR1 MNHNS and CDR2 SASEGT. This CDR3 reads CASSPTSYEQYF. The CDR3 nucleotides read TGTGCCAGCAGCCCAACATCCTACGAGCAGTACTTC.

The V call is TRBV4-1, the J call TRBJ1-1; possible D gene TRBD1, 5 bases. Trimming removed 0 bases at V and 4 bases at J, with 18 bases between. The CDR3 spans 17 residues. CDR1 is MGHRA, CDR2 YSYEKL, per germline. CDR3 sequence reads: CASSQDNSGGVITEAFF. CDR3 DNA sequence: TGCGCCAGCAGCCAAGATAACAGTGGGGGAGTGATCACTGAAGCTTTCTTT.

This sequence joins TRBV7-9 and TRBJ1-5, with D perhaps TRBD1 (5 bases). Germline V gene data show CDR1 as SEHNR and CDR2 as FQNEAQ (reference sequence). V was shortened by 6 bases and J by 4 bases, with 16 bases between the two germline ends. This CDR3 is built from 15 residues. This chain's CDR3 is CASREDGWGNQPQHF. The CDR3, as DNA: TGTGCCAGCAGGGAGGACGGGTGGGGGAATCAGCCCCAGCATTTT. Variable domain in full (rest from reference TRBV7-9 and TRBJ1-5): DTGVSQNPRHKITKRGQNVTFRCDPISEHNRLYWYRQTLGQGPEFLTYFQNEAQLEKSRLLSDRFSAERPKGSFSTLEIQRTEQGDSAMYLCASREDGWGNQPQHFGDGTRLSIL.

The rearrangement links TRBV21-1 to TRBJ2-7; TRBD2, the D gene given by the table, was not confirmed from the DNA. TRBV21-1 is a pseudogene locus. This CDR3 is 16 amino acids long. CDR3 residues: CASSPRGAENPYEQYF. CDR3 DNA sequence: TGTGCCAGCAGCCCCCGGGGAGCGGAGAACCCCTACGAGCAGTACTTC.

This clone was detected only a few times. The genes are TRBV18 and TRBJ1-4; TRBD1 agrees at 9 bases. Germline CDR1 and CDR2: KGHSH and LQKENI. With 6 bases clipped from V and 7 bases from J, the junction kept 6 bases outside the gene matches. CDR3 length equals 14 residues. The CDR3 region is CASSRRQGGEKLFF. For the CDR3, the DNA is TGTGCCAGCTCGAGGAGACAGGGGGGTGAAAAACTGTTTTTT.

This clone was seen a handful of times. The chain employs TRBV28 and TRBJ2-1; TRBD2 matches 11 bases. Germline CDR1 and CDR2: MDHEN and SYDVKM. This CDR3 has 15 residues. The ends lost 6 bases at V and 3 bases at J; junction bases unmatched: 4. In DNA, the CDR3 is TGTGCCAGCAGCCGACTAGCGGGATTCTACAATGAGCAGTTCTTC. Encoded protein: CASSRLAGFYNEQFF.

The V gene is TRBV7-7, the J gene TRBJ2-2; the match to TRBD1 covers 7 bases. The CDR3 has 13 amino acids. Looked up from germline, CDR1 is SSHAT and CDR2 is FNYEAQ (reference sequence). The ends lost 5 bases at V and 6 bases at J; junction bases unmatched: 3. The CDR3 DNA sequence: TGTGCCAGCAGCGCAACAGGGGCCGGGGAGCTGTTTTTT. It translates to CASSATGAGELFF. Based on the CDR3 plus reference TRBV7-7 and TRBJ2-2, the full variable domain is GAGVSQSPRYKVTKRGQDVTLRCDPISSHATLYWYQQALGQGPEFLTYFNYEAQPDKSGLPSDRFSAERPEGSISTLTIQRTEQRDSAMYRCASSATGAGELFFGEGSRLTVL.

The chain has TRBV7-2 and TRBJ2-3; no clear D gene. The CDR3 loop spans 13 amino acids. The germline V gene encodes CDR1 SGHTA and CDR2 FQGNSA. The V gene lost 1 base and the J gene lost 4 bases, with 6 bases spanning the gap. Written as DNA, the CDR3 is TGTGCCAGCAGCTTAGATCGGGCAGATACGCAGTATTTT. Protein product: CASSLDRADTQYF.

As to this clone: Other nucleotide sequences from this sample produce the same CDR3. In DNA, the CDR3 is TGTGCCAGCAGTTACGGGCGGGCTAGCACAGATACGCAGTATTTT. It translates to CASSYGRASTDTQYF. The gene calls are TRBV6-5 and TRBJ2-3, with D maybe TRBD2 (5 bases). The CDR3 is 15 residues long. The germline CDR1 and CDR2 sequences are MNHEY and SVGAGI. Trimming took off 2 bases at V and 0 bases at J, with 9 bases between the two ends.

The V call is TRBV5-1, the J call TRBJ2-2, with 11 positions matching TRBD2. Germline loops: CDR1 SGHRS, CDR2 YFSETQ. J gave up 7 bases and V 6 bases, and 8 bases lay outside the gene matches. The length of the CDR3 is 15 residues. The CDR3 reads CASTQTGTSGGELFF. In nucleotides, the CDR3 is TGCGCCAGCACCCAAACCGGGACTAGCGGCGGGGAGCTGTTTTTT.

As concerns this clone: Different DNA sequences within this sample yield the same CDR3. V and J are TRBV5-1 and TRBJ2-1; 9 positions agree with TRBD1. Germline CDR1 and CDR2: SGHRS and YFSETQ. The CDR3 loop spans 14 amino acids. Trimming took 4 bases from V and 4 from J; bases not matched to a gene: 3. CDR3: CASSPGTGYNEQFF. CDR3 coding DNA: TGCGCCAGCAGCCCCGGGACAGGGTACAATGAGCAGTTCTTC.

The J gene is TRBJ1-2, the V gene TRBV20-1; D might be TRBD1 (6 bases). Germline V gives CDR1 DFQATT, CDR2 SNEGSKA (reference sequence). This CDR3 comprises 11 residues. The V end lost 7 bases, the J end lost 4 bases, and 10 bases lay between the germline ends. The chain's CDR3 is CSEGGGYGYTF. The CDR3 DNA sequence: TGCAGTGAAGGGGGAGGCTATGGCTACACCTTC.

The chain has TRBV5-1 and TRBJ1-2, with no clear D. Deletions cut 0 bases from V and 3 bases from J, with 9 bases between. There are 14 residues in the CDR3. Germline CDR1 and CDR2: SGHRS and YFSETQ. CDR3 sequence: CASSLGLRDYGYTF. CDR3 in DNA: TGCGCCAGCAGCTTGGGATTACGTGACTATGGCTACACCTTC.

This clone was detected only once. The junction does not match germline at one end; this may be a read error. Here the CDR3 DNA reads TGTGCCAGCAGTGAAAGGTCGGGACAGGGACCCTTC. Amino acids: CASSERSGQGPF. The chain uses TRBV2 and TRBJ2-7, with 9 bases matching TRBD1. The CDR3 totals 12 residues. CDR1 SNHLY and CDR2 FYNNEI come from the germline V gene.

There are many counts of this clone. The CDR3 DNA follows: TGTGCCAGCAGTGAGTTGACTAGCGGATTAAAATACGAGCAGTACTTC. Encoded protein: CASSELTSGLKYEQYF. The chain links TRBV6-1 to TRBJ2-7; TRBD2 matches 9 bases. V shed 3 bases and J 4 bases; nucleotides not matched to a gene: 10. The CDR3 is 16 residues long. The V gene's germline CDR1 is MNHNS and CDR2 SASEGT.

As to this clone: This sequence may be a read error, since a much larger clone differs from it by one base. Other DNA sequences in this specimen translate into the identical CDR3. CDR3 protein: CASSLAGGSTDTQYF. For the CDR3, the DNA is TGTGCCAGCAGCTTAGCGGGAGGGAGCACAGATACGCAGTATTTT. The chain links TRBV7-6 to TRBJ2-3; the match to TRBD2 covers 7 bases. This CDR3 comprises 15 residues. Germline CDR1 reads SGHVS; CDR2 reads FNYEAQ. V was pared by 0 bases and J by 0 bases, with 0 bases of the junction left unmatched.

V and J are TRBV18 and TRBJ2-2; D is possibly TRBD1 or TRBD2 (6 bases each). The CDR3 sequence is 16 residues long. Per the germline V gene, CDR1 is KGHSH and CDR2 is LQKENI. Between the trimmed V and J ends, which lost 3 bases and 5 bases, there was a span of 16 bases. CDR3 nucleotide sequence: TGTGCCAGCTCACCTCCGTGGGGGGCGCGGACCGGGGAGCTGTTTTTT. Protein product: CASSPPWGARTGELFF.

The rearrangement links TRBV5-1 to TRBJ2-2; weak D call: TRBD1 (6 bases). Germline V gene lookup returns CDR1 SGHRS and CDR2 YFSETQ. This CDR3 comprises 15 residues. V was pared by 4 bases and J by 1 base, with 11 bases between. This chain's CDR3 is CASSPWGLNTGELFF. The CDR3 nucleotides read TGCGCCAGCAGCCCCTGGGGGCTGAACACCGGGGAGCTGTTTTTT.

The CDR3 is CASSIRTAGNTIYF. CDR3 bases: TGTGCCAGTAGTATACGGACAGCTGGAAACACCATATATTTT. The J gene is TRBJ1-3, the V gene TRBV19; D may be TRBD1 (6 bases). The germline V and J ends were trimmed by 2 bases and 2 bases, with 7 bases remaining between them. This CDR3 spans 14 amino acids. The germline V gene has CDR1 LNHDA and CDR2 SQIVND (reference sequence).

There are a few counts of this clone. CDR3 sequence: CASSSYSGTGHVDYTF. The CDR3 nucleotides are TGTGCCAGTAGTAGCTACTCCGGGACAGGGCACGTGGACTACACCTTC. The chain links TRBV19 to TRBJ1-2; TRBD1 agrees at 9 bases. The CDR3 is 16 residues long. CDR1 is LNHDA and CDR2 is SQIVND in the germline V gene (reference sequence). Germline trimming cut 4 bases from V and 10 bases from J; bases unmatched to any gene: 16. Complete variable domain (other parts from reference TRBV19 and TRBJ1-2): DGGITQSPKYLFRKEGQNVTLSCEQNLNHDAMYWYRQDPGQGLRLIYYSQIVNDFQKGDIAEGYSVSREKKESFPLTVTSAQKNPTAFYLCASSSYSGTGHVDYTFGSGTRLTVV.

The CDR3 loop is CASSFLSNQPQHF. The DNA for the CDR3 is TGTGCCAGCAGTTTTCTTAGCAATCAGCCCCAGCATTTT. The V gene is TRBV27, the J gene TRBJ1-5; D is unclear. Trimming left V 3 bases short and J 0 bases short, with 3 bases between. This CDR3 comprises 13 residues. Germline values: CDR1 MNHEY, CDR2 SMNVEV (reference sequence).

This CDR3 is CSGLQGDETQYF. CDR3 DNA: TGCAGCGGCTTACAGGGGGACGAGACCCAGTACTTC. The V call is TRBV29-1, the J call TRBJ2-5; 8 nucleotides line up with TRBD1. The CDR3 covers 12 residues. V was clipped by 7 bases and J by 5 bases; unmatched bases: 6. Germline V CDR1 and CDR2: SQVTM, ANQGSEA. Variable domain in full (rest from reference TRBV29-1 and TRBJ2-5): SAVISQKPSRDICQRGTSLTIQCQVDSQVTMMFWYRQQPGQSLTLIATANQGSEATYESGFVIDKFPISRPNLTFSTLTVSNMSPEDSSIYLCSGLQGDETQYFGPGTRLLVL.

The rearrangement uses TRBV11-2 and TRBJ2-4, with 7 nucleotides matching TRBD2. The CDR3 extends over 14 amino acids. CDR1 and CDR2 from the germline V gene are SGHAT and FQNNGV. Germline trimming cut 5 bases from V and 2 bases from J; bases unmatched to any gene: 3. The CDR3 nucleotides read TGTGCCAGCAGCCCCGGGAGGACCAAAAACATTCAGTACTTC. As protein: CASSPGRTKNIQYF.

In nucleotides, the CDR3 is TGTGCCACCAGCAGAGAAGTAACTAACTATGGCTACACCTTC. Translation: CATSREVTNYGYTF. This rearrangement joins TRBV15 to TRBJ1-2, with unresolved D. The V and J ends lost 0 bases and 0 bases respectively, with 5 bases between them. Germline-derived CDR1 and CDR2 are LNHNV and YYDKDF (reference sequence). The CDR3 is made up of 14 amino acids.

CDR3 amino acids: CAWENGTSGRALREQFF. The CDR3 nucleotides are TGTGCCTGGGAGAACGGGACTAGCGGGAGGGCCTTGCGTGAGCAGTTCTTC. The V call is TRBV30, the J call TRBJ2-1, with 16 bases fitting TRBD2. This CDR3 comprises 17 residues. The J segment lost 9 bases and the V segment lost 5 bases, leaving 13 bases of the junction unmatched. Looked up from germline, CDR1 is GTSNPN and CDR2 is SVGIG (reference sequence).

The chain couples TRBV19 to TRBJ2-2; 14 bases line up with TRBD2. After removal of 4 bases from V and 4 bases from J, the junction contained 8 bases not matched to a gene. Germline V gives CDR1 LNHDA, CDR2 SQIVND (reference sequence). This CDR3 spans 18 amino acids. The CDR3, as DNA: TGTGCCAGTAGTACCAGGACTAGCGGGAGGACTGGCACCGGGGAGCTGTTTTTT. It translates to CASSTRTSGRTGTGELFF.

Worth noting for this clone: At one of its ends the junction is not consistent with the germline gene, which may arise from a read error. The identical CDR3 is also encoded by other nucleotide sequences in the sample. The rearrangement uses TRBV7-7 and TRBJ2-7; a possible D gene is TRBD1 (6 bases). CDR1 and CDR2 (germline): SSHAT, FNYEAQ (reference sequence). The CDR3 sequence is 14 residues long. The CDR3 bases are TGTGCTAGCAGGCCAAACAGGGAATCCTACGAGCAGTACTTC. It yields the protein CASRPNRESYEQYF.